A single sample gave rise to the 8 T cell receptor beta chains below, sequenced in a study of blood T cells in healthy people across ages. Sample-barcoded 5' priming and a J-beta primer mix drove a second PCR of about 6 to 12 cycles. TCRdb recomputed calls from the 5' RACE reads with MiXCR, one row per CDR3 protein. Of some 1.5 million distinct CDR3 sequences in the sample, 28% were seen once. Sequencing input: blood. These receptor sequences come from a woman in her 30s in good health.

This clonotype was seen once. The chain carries TRBV7-2 and TRBJ2-1, with D possibly TRBD2 on 6 matching bases. This CDR3 region has 14 residues. Trimming took 5 bases from V and 8 from J, leaving 16 bases between them. CDR1 and CDR2 from the germline V gene are SGHTA and FQGNSA. The CDR3 DNA reads TGTGCCAGCAGCGTGACGGGAGTGGGGGATGAGCAGTTCTTC. Translating it yields CASSVTGVGDEQFF.

In regard to this clonotype: A read error may explain this, as a much larger clone is one base away. This chain joins TRBV7-2 and TRBJ2-3, with a weak D call TRBD2 (7 bases). Germline CDR1 reads SGHTA; CDR2 reads FQGNSA. This CDR3 region has 13 residues. Deletions cut 8 bases from V and 4 bases from J, with 13 bases between. The CDR3 loop reads CASARGGADTQYF. The CDR3 nucleotides are TGTGCCAGCGCACGAGGGGGGGCAGATACGCAGTATTTT. The full variable domain, in which reference TRBV7-2 and TRBJ2-3 provide the parts outside the CDR3, is GAGVSQSPSNKVTEKGKDVELRCDPISGHTALYWYRQSLGQGLEFLIYFQGNSAPDKSGLPSDRFSAERTGGSVSTLTIQRTQQEDSAVYLCASARGGADTQYFGPGTRLTVL.

This clonotype was observed a few times. This chain joins TRBV18 and TRBJ2-6; 7 nucleotides agree with TRBD1. J was trimmed by 0 bases and V by 8 bases; bases with no gene match: 10. CDR3 length: 17 amino acids. CDR1 KGHSH and CDR2 LQKENI come from the germline V gene. As DNA, the CDR3 is TGTGCCAGCCCTAGGGGGCAGGATAGCTCTGGGGCCAACGTCCTGACTTTC. Its translation is CASPRGQDSSGANVLTF.

V gene TRBV3-1 combines with J gene TRBJ2-5; 9 bases agree with TRBD1. This CDR3 spans 13 amino acids. Germline CDR1 reads LGHDT; CDR2 reads YNNKEL (reference sequence). The junction had 2 bases not matched to a gene; V was cut back by 7 bases and J by 2 bases. CDR3 loop: CASTGTGQETQYF. CDR3 DNA: TGTGCCAGCACTGGGACAGGGCAAGAGACCCAGTACTTC.

This clonotype was counted ten times or more. CDR3 loop: CASSHPGAGYTF. The CDR3 DNA is TGTGCCAGCAGCCACCCCGGGGCGGGCTACACCTTC. The chain couples TRBV6-5 to TRBJ1-2; tentatively, D is TRBD1 (5 bases). Trimming took 6 bases from V and 8 from J, leaving 13 bases between them. CDR3 size: 12 residues. The V gene's germline CDR1 is MNHEY and CDR2 SVGAGI.

The V gene is TRBV14, the J gene TRBJ2-5; D unresolved. TRBJ2-7 explains the end of the DNA better; the J call may be wrong. Germline CDR1 is SGHDN and CDR2 is FVKESK. The CDR3 totals 13 residues. CDR3 sequence: CASSQQTVSEQYF. The CDR3 DNA reads TGTGCCAGCAGCCAGCAGACGGTCTCCGAGCAGTACTTC.

This clonotype appeared many times. The gene calls are TRBV4-3 and TRBJ1-2; D gene uncertain. The CDR3 contains 15 residues. CDR1 and CDR2 (germline): LGHNA, YSLEER. Trimming removed 4 bases from V and 4 bases from J, with 16 bases in between. CDR3 protein: CASSPEDWTAYGYTF. CDR3 coding DNA: TGCGCCAGCAGCCCGGAAGACTGGACGGCCTATGGCTACACCTTC.

This chain connects TRBV7-2 to TRBJ2-3; D is undetermined. Germline V lookup: CDR1 SGHTA, CDR2 FQGNSA. The CDR3 consists of 18 residues. V was cut by 4 bases and J by 0 bases, with 20 bases left in between. DNA for the CDR3: TGTGCCAGCAGCTCCCGATACAACAGCGAATCTAGCACAGATACGCAGTATTTT. Its translation is CASSSRYNSESSTDTQYF.